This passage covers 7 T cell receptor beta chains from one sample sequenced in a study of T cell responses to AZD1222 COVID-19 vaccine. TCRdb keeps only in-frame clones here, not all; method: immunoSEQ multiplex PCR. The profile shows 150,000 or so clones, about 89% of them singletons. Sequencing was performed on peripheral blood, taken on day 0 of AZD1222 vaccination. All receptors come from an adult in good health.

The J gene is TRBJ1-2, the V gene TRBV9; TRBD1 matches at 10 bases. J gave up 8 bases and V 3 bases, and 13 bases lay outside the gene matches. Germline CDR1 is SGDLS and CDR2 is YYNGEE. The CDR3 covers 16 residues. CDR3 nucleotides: TGTGCCAGCAGCGAAACGTCTGGGACAGGGGCGCCCGGCTACACCTTC. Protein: CASSETSGTGAPGYTF.

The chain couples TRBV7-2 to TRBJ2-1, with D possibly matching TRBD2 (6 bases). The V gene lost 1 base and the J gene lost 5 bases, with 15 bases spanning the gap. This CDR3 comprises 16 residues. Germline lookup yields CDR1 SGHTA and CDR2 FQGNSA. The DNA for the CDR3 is TGTGCCAGCAGCTTAGTGTGGCGGGGTTGGGACAATGAGCAGTTCTTC. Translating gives CASSLVWRGWDNEQFF.

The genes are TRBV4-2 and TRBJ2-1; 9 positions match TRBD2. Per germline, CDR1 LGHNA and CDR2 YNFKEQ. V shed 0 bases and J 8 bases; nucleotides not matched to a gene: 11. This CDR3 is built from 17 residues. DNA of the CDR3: TGTGCCAGCAGCCAAGATCATTCTAGCGGGGATTGGGATGAGCAGTTCTTC. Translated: CASSQDHSSGDWDEQFF.

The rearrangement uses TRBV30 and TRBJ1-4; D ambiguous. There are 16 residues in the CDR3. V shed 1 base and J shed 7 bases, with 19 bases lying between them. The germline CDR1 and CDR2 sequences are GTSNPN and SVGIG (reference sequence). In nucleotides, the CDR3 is TGTGCCTGGAGTGCCGACCGGACGTTTTCGAGTGAAAAACTGTTTTTT. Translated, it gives CAWSADRTFSSEKLFF.

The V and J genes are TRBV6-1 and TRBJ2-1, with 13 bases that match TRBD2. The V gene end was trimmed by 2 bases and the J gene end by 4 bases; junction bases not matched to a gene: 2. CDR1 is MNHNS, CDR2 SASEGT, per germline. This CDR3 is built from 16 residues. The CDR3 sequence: CASSERTSGGYNEQFF. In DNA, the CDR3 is TGTGCCAGCAGTGAACGGACTAGCGGGGGATACAATGAGCAGTTCTTC.

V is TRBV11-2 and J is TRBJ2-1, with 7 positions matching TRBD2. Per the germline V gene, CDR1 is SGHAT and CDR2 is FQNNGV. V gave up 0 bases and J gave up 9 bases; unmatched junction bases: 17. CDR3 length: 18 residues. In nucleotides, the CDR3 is TGTGCCAGCAGCTTAGAGCCGCCGGGACTATCAATCCGGGCTGAGCAGTTCTTC. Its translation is CASSLEPPGLSIRAEQFF.

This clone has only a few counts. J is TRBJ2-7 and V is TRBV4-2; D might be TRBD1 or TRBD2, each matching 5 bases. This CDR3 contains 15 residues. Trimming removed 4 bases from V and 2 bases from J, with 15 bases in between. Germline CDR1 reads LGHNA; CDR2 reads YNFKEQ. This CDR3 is CASSLLGVGAYEQYF. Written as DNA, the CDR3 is TGTGCCAGCAGCCTTCTGGGGGTTGGGGCCTACGAGCAGTACTTC.